This T cell receptor (beta chain) was identified in a study of T cell responses to AZD1222 COVID-19 vaccine. Study-wide points: At baseline, just a handful of AZD1222 recipients tested seropositive.

Of note for this clone: Its matching antigen is unknown. The sample holds other DNA sequences that translate to the same CDR3.

Method: immunoSEQ multiplex PCR; TCRdb's copy keeps in-frame clones and lacks some. The table has under 70,000 clones, 70% to 90% seen once. The CDR3 consists of 16 residues. The germline V gene encodes CDR1 LNHDA and CDR2 SQIVND (reference sequence). Trimming took 5 bases from V and 1 from J; bases not matched to a gene: 7. The source material was peripheral blood, sampled 28 days after the second AZD1222 dose. The source of this sequence is an adult who received the AZD1222 COVID-19 vaccine. The chain carries TRBV19 and TRBJ2-1, with 8 positions matching TRBD2. CDR3 amino acids: CASSPTSGSSYNEQFF. The DNA for the CDR3 is TGTGCCAGTAGTCCAACGAGCGGGAGTTCCTACAATGAGCAGTTCTTC.